These T cell receptor beta chains were read from a single sample in a study of blood T cell repertoires in COVID-19. The method was immunoSEQ multiplex PCR; TCRdb's version includes in-frame clones alone and lacks a portion of them. Of 310,000 or so clones detected, around 91% appear once; the ten largest clones hold 1.5% to 2%. Sequencing input: PBMCs or T cells enriched from blood (not recorded which). These receptors all stem from a woman aged 18-29 years with acute COVID-19. Both conserved end residues are part of each CDR3. Each record gives: J gene, V gene, D gene, clone size, CDR3 protein, CDR3 DNA. A D gene is named only where the DNA matches it firmly. Size values are once, few and many counts, or a class for expanded clones, and some rows have none.

>TRBJ2-1|TRBV6-5|.|.
CASSPHDSPGDEQFF
TGTGCCAGCAGCCCACACGACAGTCCGGGCGATGAGCAGTTCTTC
>TRBJ1-5|TRBV27|.|once
CASSLNSGIQPQHF
TGTGCCAGCAGTTTAAATTCCGGGATTCAGCCCCAGCATTTT
>TRBJ1-5|TRBV29-1|.|.
CSVGDNRSNQPQHF
TGCAGCGTTGGAGATAACAGGAGCAATCAGCCCCAGCATTTT
>TRBJ2-7|TRBV2|TRBD2|.
CASRELAGGVQYF
TGTGCCAGCAGGGAACTAGCGGGAGGTGTGCAGTACTTC
>TRBJ2-5|TRBV11-3|TRBD1|few
CASSRQGGETQYF
TGTGCCAGCAGCCGACAGGGCGGGGAGACCCAGTACTTC
>TRBJ2-5|TRBV4-1|.|.
CASSPKAEGGVLETQYF
TGCGCCAGCAGCCCCAAGGCCGAGGGTGGGGTTCTAGAGACCCAGTACTTC
>TRBJ1-1|TRBV29-1|.|.
CSARLDLTNTEAFF
TGCAGCGCCCGGCTAGACCTTACTAACACTGAAGCTTTCTTT
>TRBJ2-1|TRBV6-6|TRBD2|.
CASTGTSDYNEQFF
TGTGCCAGTACCGGGACTAGCGACTACAATGAGCAGTTCTTC
>TRBJ1-4|TRBV18|TRBD1|.
CASSPFPGTVNEKLFF
TGTGCCAGCTCACCATTTCCCGGGACAGTTAATGAAAAACTGTTTTTT
>TRBJ2-1|TRBV10-3|.|.
CAISTGLSHNEQFF
TGTGCCATCAGTACCGGACTATCTCACAATGAGCAGTTCTTC
>TRBJ1-1|TRBV6-5|.|.
CASSQIREVNTEAFF
TGTGCCAGCAGTCAAATCAGGGAAGTGAACACTGAAGCTTTCTTT
>TRBJ1-5|TRBV28|.|once
CASTPPSRQPQHF
TGTGCCAGCACACCCCCTAGTCGCCAGCCCCAGCATTTT
>TRBJ1-5|TRBV4-3|.|once
CASSQDRGVWQPQHF
TGCGCCAGCAGCCAAGACCGGGGGGTTTGGCAGCCCCAGCATTTT
>TRBJ1-5|TRBV27|TRBD1|.
CASSPNKDRVGNQPQHF
TGTGCCAGCAGTCCTAATAAGGACAGGGTTGGCAATCAGCCCCAGCATTTT
>TRBJ2-2|TRBV7-9|TRBD2|.
CAGTGASGPPGAGELFF
TGTGCCGGAACTGGGGCTAGCGGCCCCCCTGGGGCCGGGGAGCTGTTTTTT
>TRBJ2-3|TRBV9|TRBD2|.
CASSPRPSGDTDTQYF
TGTGCCAGCAGCCCGAGACCTAGCGGCGACACAGATACGCAGTATTTT
>TRBJ1-5|TRBV19|TRBD1|.
CASSIGTGDQPQHF
TGTGCCAGTAGTATAGGGACAGGGGATCAGCCCCAGCATTTT
>TRBJ1-1|TRBV30|TRBD1|.
CAWSAGQGKRTEAFF
TGTGCCTGGAGTGCAGGACAGGGGAAAAGAACTGAAGCTTTCTTT
>TRBJ2-7|TRBV7-6|TRBD1|.
CASSPYRDRAGEQYF
TGTGCCAGCAGCCCATACCGGGACAGGGCTGGAGAGCAGTACTTC
>TRBJ2-3|TRBV5-6|.|.
CASSSISTDTQYF
TGTGCCAGCAGCTCGATCAGTACAGATACGCAGTATTTT
>TRBJ1-2|TRBV5-1|TRBD1|.
CASSKMSGQDNYGYTF
TGCGCCAGCAGCAAGATGTCGGGACAGGATAACTATGGCTACACCTTC
>TRBJ2-7|TRBV5-8|TRBD2|.
CASSLGLARGRDEQYF
TGTGCCAGCAGCCTGGGACTAGCGCGGGGACGGGACGAGCAGTACTTC
>TRBJ1-4|TRBV4-1|TRBD1|.
CASSQDPPDRGNEKLFF
TGCGCCAGCAGCCAAGATCCCCCCGACAGGGGTAATGAAAAACTGTTTTTT
>TRBJ2-3|TRBV6-5|TRBD2|.
CASSYPSGRTTDTQYF
TGTGCCAGCAGTTATCCTAGCGGGAGGACCACAGATACGCAGTATTTT
>TRBJ2-1|TRBV3-1/TRBV3-2|.|.
CASSQDRVYNEQFF
TGTGCCAGCAGCCAAGACAGGGTATACAATGAGCAGTTCTTC
>TRBJ2-7|TRBV6-1|TRBD2|.
CASSEASGSSYEQYF
TGTGCCAGCAGTGAAGCTAGCGGGAGCTCCTACGAGCAGTACTTC
>TRBJ2-3|TRBV10-1|TRBD1|.
CASSERTGLDTQYF
TGCGCCAGCAGTGAGCGGACAGGGTTGGATACGCAGTATTTT
>TRBJ1-4|TRBV5-1|.|.
CASSPDGQNNEKLFF
TGCGCCAGCAGCCCAGATGGACAGAATAATGAAAAACTGTTTTTT
>TRBJ2-3|TRBV3-1/TRBV3-2|TRBD2|.
CASSQTSGSSTDTQYF
TGTGCCAGCAGCCAAACTAGCGGGAGCAGCACAGATACGCAGTATTTT
>TRBJ2-7|TRBV10-3|TRBD1|.
CAISELGQSYEQYF
TGTGCCATCAGTGAGCTGGGACAGTCCTACGAGCAGTACTTC
>TRBJ2-3|TRBV11-3|.|.
CASSRGDTQYF
TGTGCCAGCAGCCGGGGGGATACGCAGTATTTT
>TRBJ2-1|TRBV3-1/TRBV3-2|TRBD2|once
CASSRRTSGRNEQFF
TGTGCCAGCAGCCGCAGGACTAGCGGGAGGAATGAGCAGTTCTTC
>TRBJ2-1|TRBV30|TRBD2|.
CAWASGSSYNEQFF
TGTGCCTGGGCTAGCGGGAGTTCCTACAATGAGCAGTTCTTC
>TRBJ2-1|TRBV6-6|TRBD2|few
CASRRGLAGVGNNEQFF
TGTGCCAGCAGGCGAGGACTAGCGGGAGTGGGGAACAATGAGCAGTTCTTC
>TRBJ2-6|TRBV9|TRBD1|few
CASSARDSGISGANVLTF
TGTGCCAGCAGCGCCCGGGACAGTGGGATCTCTGGGGCCAACGTCCTGACTTTC
>TRBJ1-3|TRBV5-1|.|.
CASSLDGSSGNTIYF
TGCGCCAGCAGCTTGGATGGGAGCTCTGGAAACACCATATATTTT
>TRBJ1-3|TRBV4-3|.|.
CASSQDWWAGPGFGNTIYF
TGCGCCAGCAGCCAAGATTGGTGGGCAGGCCCTGGGTTCGGAAACACCATATATTTT
>TRBJ1-1|TRBV11-2|TRBD1|.
CASSFGQGHWTEAFF
TGTGCCAGCAGCTTCGGACAGGGGCATTGGACTGAAGCTTTCTTT
>TRBJ2-7|TRBV27|.|.
CASSEGYEQYF
TGTGCCAGCTCCGAGGGTTACGAGCAGTACTTC
>TRBJ2-7|TRBV28|TRBD1|.
CASSITGTGGHEQYF
TGTGCCAGCAGTATCACCGGGACAGGGGGCCACGAGCAGTACTTC
>TRBJ1-5|TRBV4-1|TRBD1|.
CASSPVPGQNQPQHF
TGCGCCAGCAGCCCCGTCCCGGGACAGAATCAGCCCCAGCATTTT
>TRBJ2-4|TRBV14|TRBD2|once
CASRTEEREGRGKNIQYF
TGTGCCAGCAGGACAGAGGAGCGGGAGGGCCGGGGCAAAAACATTCAGTACTTC
>TRBJ1-3|TRBV7-6|.|.
CASSSQGWGSGNTIYF
TGTGCCAGCAGCTCACAGGGATGGGGCTCTGGAAACACCATATATTTT
>TRBJ2-3|TRBV7-2|.|.
CASSFTYTDTQYF
TGTGCCAGCAGCTTCACCTACACAGATACGCAGTATTTT
>TRBJ2-1|TRBV27|TRBD2|.
CASSLVGLDYNEQFF
TGTGCCAGCAGTTTAGTCGGACTAGATTACAATGAGCAGTTCTTC
>TRBJ2-7|TRBV30|TRBD2|.
CAWTSGSLSYEQYF
TGTGCCTGGACTAGCGGGAGTCTCTCCTACGAGCAGTACTTC
>TRBJ2-7|TRBV6-5|TRBD1|.
CASSSGTGVFYEQYF
TGTGCCAGCAGTTCCGGGACAGGGGTATTCTACGAGCAGTACTTC
>TRBJ2-1|TRBV7-2|TRBD2|.
CASSLGRLAGEKGMSEQFF
TGTGCCAGCAGCTTAGGGCGATTAGCGGGAGAGAAAGGGATGAGTGAGCAGTTCTTC
>TRBJ1-2|TRBV19|TRBD1|.
CASSTPRTGVRYGYTF
TGTGCCAGTAGTACCCCTCGGACAGGTGTCCGCTATGGCTACACCTTC
>TRBJ2-1|TRBV5-1|.|.
CASSLQQGVNYNEQFF
TGCGCCAGCAGCTTACAACAGGGCGTCAACTACAATGAGCAGTTCTTC
>TRBJ1-1|TRBV5-6|.|.
CASSLRTWKNTEAFF
TGTGCCAGCAGCTTGAGGACTTGGAAGAACACTGAAGCTTTCTTT
>TRBJ2-7|TRBV4-3|TRBD1|.
CASSQEGDRGFYEQYF
TGCGCCAGCAGCCAAGAGGGCGACAGGGGCTTCTACGAGCAGTACTTC